The T cell receptor beta chain under discussion was sequenced for a study of T cells after yellow fever vaccination. Synthesis of TCR cDNA relied on 5'RACE template switching, which attached a universal primer site and UMIs. TCRdb re-called the 5' RACE reads through MiXCR, storing one row per CDR3 protein. The sample has about 250,000 distinct CDR3 sequences, about 3.9% seen once. Study-wide results and caveats: Compared with primary, the secondary response was weaker and peaked at day 5, not 15. A large majority of primary-vaccination clones showed up again after the booster (just under 97% CD4, 85% to 90% CD8).

The germline V and J ends were trimmed by 2 bases and 9 bases, with 11 bases remaining between them. The CDR3 is 12 amino acids. Looked up from germline, CDR1 is MNHEY and CDR2 is SVGEGT. This clonotype was seen ten or more times. Its target is unknown. The sequences come from PBMCs, collected 15 days after the yellow fever booster vaccination. The chain is built from TRBV6-2 or TRBV6-3 and TRBJ2-7; D is unclear. The receptor was isolated from a man aged 18 to 35 who received the YFV17D yellow fever vaccine. CDR3 nucleotides: TGTGCCAGCAGTTACAAGGGTTTCGCGCAGTACGTC. Translating it yields CASSYKGFAQYV.